One sample yielded the 16 T cell receptor beta chains listed below, sequenced in a study of CD8+CD57+ T cells in acquired aplastic anemia. Researchers used genomic DNA as the template to profile TCR beta VDJ and CDR3. TCRdb re-called the reads with MiXCR, one entry per CDR3 protein. The sample comprises about 110,000 distinct CDR3 sequences, 40% to 65% of which are singletons, and around a third rests with the top ten. Material for sequencing was sorted CD4+, CD8+, or CD8+CD57+ T cells (not recorded which) from PBMCs. These receptors were obtained from a human donor in good health, serving as a control.

The chain combines TRBV29-1 with TRBJ1-2, with 7 bases lining up with TRBD1. The CDR3 runs to 13 residues. Germline V gene sequence: CDR1 SQVTM, CDR2 ANQGSEA. Losses at the gene ends were 6 bases for V and 4 bases for J; bases not matched to a gene: 8. As DNA, the CDR3 is TGCAGCGTGAGGGGACAGCGAGCCTATGGCTACACCTTC. Translated: CSVRGQRAYGYTF.

This clonotype was counted ten times or more. The rearrangement uses TRBV25-1 and TRBJ1-1; D uncertain. Germline assignment: CDR1 MGHDK and CDR2 SYGVNS. Trimming took 6 bases from V and 0 from J, leaving 5 bases between them. The CDR3 length is 12 residues. CDR3 DNA: TGTGCCAGCAGCCGGATGAACACTGAAGCTTTCTTT. It codes for CASSRMNTEAFF.

This clonotype was counted ten times or more. CDR3 protein: CASSLARNEQYF. DNA for the CDR3: TGTGCCAGCAGTTTAGCCAGGAACGAGCAGTACTTC. The J gene is TRBJ2-7, the V gene TRBV12-3 or TRBV12-4; D unresolved. The CDR3 extends over 12 amino acids. The V end lost 0 bases, the J end lost 5 bases, and 5 bases lay between the germline ends.

This sequence joins TRBV3-1 and TRBJ1-2; D remains unclear. The CDR3 loop spans 12 amino acids. V lost 2 bases and J lost 4, with 5 bases in between. Germline V CDR1 and CDR2: LGHDT, YNNKEL (reference sequence). CDR3 nucleotide sequence: TGTGCCAGCAGCCAACAATTCTATGGCTACACCTTC. Translated: CASSQQFYGYTF.

This clonotype occurred once. The rearrangement uses TRBV29-1 and TRBJ2-1; 13 bases match TRBD2. The CDR3 has 17 residues. Unmatched junction bases numbered 3, after V lost 1 base and J lost 0 bases. Looked up from germline, CDR1 is SQVTM and CDR2 is ANQGSEA. CDR3 in amino acids: CSVEGTSGGFSYNEQFF. The DNA of the CDR3 is TGCAGCGTTGAAGGGACTAGCGGGGGCTTCTCCTACAATGAGCAGTTCTTC.

V usage is TRBV2 and J usage is TRBJ2-3; unclear D gene. Germline CDR1 is SNHLY and CDR2 is FYNNEI. With 4 bases removed from V and 8 bases from J, the gap between germline ends came to 7 bases. CDR3 length: 11 residues. CDR3 residues: CASSVQSTQYF. The CDR3 nucleotides are TGTGCCAGCAGTGTTCAGTCTACGCAGTATTTT.

This clonotype showed up many times. The chain couples TRBV5-1 to TRBJ1-2; D possibly corresponds to TRBD1 (5 bases). The CDR3 is 12 residues long. From germline, CDR1 is SGHRS and CDR2 YFSETQ. Trimming stripped 0 bases from V and 6 bases from J, with 6 bases between. The DNA of the CDR3 is TGCGCCAGCAGCTTGGTAGGGGATGGCTACACCTTC. Protein: CASSLVGDGYTF.

The CDR3 spells CSVLDGEQFF. The CDR3 nucleotides are TGCAGCGTTTTGGACGGGGAGCAGTTCTTC. V usage is TRBV29-1 and J usage is TRBJ2-1; D uncertain. The V end lost 5 bases, the J end lost 10 bases, and 9 bases lay between the germline ends. CDR1 SQVTM and CDR2 ANQGSEA come from the germline V gene. This CDR3 comprises 10 residues.

This clonotype has more than one count but fewer than ten. The V call is TRBV11-2, the J call TRBJ2-3; maybe TRBD2 (6 bases). Germline assignment: CDR1 SGHAT and CDR2 FQNNGV. The CDR3 contains 16 residues. Trimming took 6 bases from V and 6 from J, leaving 22 bases between them. CDR3 DNA sequence: TGTGCCAGCAGTTCCTCCTCGCCGGGGGATGGGGATACGCAGTATTTT. It yields the protein CASSSSSPGDGDTQYF.

This clonotype was counted at least ten times. The chain is built from TRBV25-1 and TRBJ1-2; D not certain. This CDR3 is built from 12 residues. V lost 4 bases and J lost 6, with 9 bases in between. Germline CDR1 MGHDK, CDR2 SYGVNS. As DNA, the CDR3 is TGTGCCAGCAGTGTAGGGTTCCATGGCTACACCTTC. Translation gives CASSVGFHGYTF.

This clonotype was recorded many times. The chain recombines TRBV6-4 with TRBJ2-1, with unresolved D. CDR1 is MRHNA, CDR2 SNTAGT, per germline. The CDR3 is 13 amino acids. The ends were cut back, 4 bases at V and 4 bases at J, with 8 bases in the middle. CDR3 residues: CASSGHVYNEQFF. CDR3 nucleotides: TGTGCCAGCAGTGGGCACGTTTACAATGAGCAGTTCTTC.

By sample fraction, this clonotype is medium-sized. The gene calls are TRBV24-1 and TRBJ1-2, with D hard to call. Looked up from germline, CDR1 is KGHDR and CDR2 is SFDVKD. This CDR3 spans 14 amino acids. With 4 bases removed from V and 4 bases from J, the gap between germline ends came to 12 bases. The CDR3 spells CATSDIGQSYGYTF. Here the CDR3 DNA reads TGTGCCACCAGTGACATTGGCCAGAGCTATGGCTACACCTTC.

The genes are TRBV20-1 and TRBJ1-2; 9 bases are a match to TRBD1. CDR1 and CDR2 from the germline V gene are DFQATT and SNEGSKA (reference sequence). V dropped 1 base and J dropped 4; count of bases not matched to a gene: 4. The CDR3 runs to 14 residues. Here the CDR3 DNA reads TGCAGTGCTAGAGGGCCGGGACAGGGCTATGGCTACACCTTC. Its protein product is CSARGPGQGYGYTF.

The table lists this clonotype with a few counts. The genes are TRBV10-1 and TRBJ2-1; D call uncertain. V was pared by 2 bases and J by 6 bases, with 11 bases between. Germline-derived CDR1 and CDR2 are WNHNN and SYGVQD (reference sequence). The CDR3 runs 14 residues. The CDR3 sequence is CASSESGQVNEQFF. The DNA for the CDR3 is TGCGCCAGCAGTGAGAGTGGGCAGGTCAATGAGCAGTTCTTC.

This clonotype was recorded many times. The rearrangement joins TRBV9 to TRBJ1-2; 8 positions agree with TRBD1. Germline V CDR1 and CDR2: SGDLS, YYNGEE. This CDR3 spans 14 amino acids. Unmatched junction bases numbered 4, after V lost 6 bases and J lost 0 bases. CDR3 coding DNA: TGTGCCAGCAATGCAGGGGGCACTAACTATGGCTACACCTTC. Translated, it gives CASNAGGTNYGYTF.

The V gene is TRBV11-2, the J gene TRBJ2-2; no clear D. V shed 3 bases and J shed 6 bases, with 11 bases lying between them. CDR1 is SGHAT, CDR2 FQNNGV, per germline. The CDR3 runs to 14 residues. This CDR3 is CASSFLSFSGELFF. CDR3 nucleotide sequence: TGTGCCAGCAGCTTTCTGAGTTTTTCCGGGGAGCTGTTTTTT. Together with reference TRBV11-2 and TRBJ2-2, the CDR3 gives the full variable domain: EAGVAQSPRYKIIEKRQSVAFWCNPISGHATLYWYQQILGQGPKLLIQFQNNGVVDDSQLPKDRFSAERLKGVDSTLKIQPAKLEDSAVYLCASSFLSFSGELFFGEGSRLTVL.